This section outlines one T cell receptor (beta chain) sequence together with its context. This clone appeared once. Its antigen target is currently unknown. Per-nucleotide qualities are absent, and no much larger clonotype sits a single base away. The receptor library was made with the immunoSEQ multiplex PCR assay. The multiplex PCR relied on a mix of 60 forward primers for TCR Vbeta segments and 13 reverse primers for TCR Jbeta segments. The CDR3 region of rearranged TCR beta genes was amplified from genomic DNA with a multiplex PCR assay. Amplified TCR beta libraries were sequenced as 87-base-pair reads on the Illumina HiSeq System. The study's own analysis went as follows. A later analysis counted 65 million to 90 million unique TCR beta chains across the 666 repertoires, and around 9.9 million of these chains were shared by at least two donors. To remove PCR and sequencing errors, raw reads were error-corrected and collapsed into unique sequences using a nearest-neighbor algorithm that merged closely related sequences. V, D and J gene segments were assigned by aligning CDR3 sequences to IMGT reference sequences. For a sequence to be retained, a match of at least six nucleotides was required to both a V gene segment and a J gene segment. A rearrangement was called productive if the CDR3 had no stop codons and remained in frame with V and J, and every other rearrangement was called non-productive. CDR3 was defined according to IMGT convention as the region running from the second conserved V-encoded cysteine to the conserved J-encoded phenylalanine. In an earlier analysis of more than 550 of the donors, sequences lacking an unambiguous match to a single V gene segment were excluded. In an earlier analysis of 587 of the donors, a V segment was called functional when productive rearrangements were above 56.7%, and segregating when the standard deviation between donors exceeded 5%. To diagnose cytomegalovirus status from the catalog of TCR beta chain sequences, a statistical classification framework was built. In a later analysis, V and J genes were assigned by comparing TCR nucleotide sequences against IMGT/GENE-DB human TR gene sequences. In a later analysis, CDR3 sequences and most-parsimonious VDJ recombination scenarios were assigned using the TCRdist pipeline. A later analysis defined each TCR beta chain by its CDR3 amino acid sequence plus V-gene family, and excluded reads lacking a unique V-gene family. To address suspected cross-contamination and a sequencing artifact, a later analysis removed 592 highly shared, low-generation-probability nucleotide sequences. For each public chain, a later analysis derived a clonal expansion index from normalized ranks of inferred template counts within each repertoire. In a later analysis, generation probabilities were computed using a VDJ recombination model fitted to out-of-frame rearrangements, and the results were checked against IGoR. Hypergeometric tests were used in a later analysis to score TCR-TCR, TCR-HLA and TCR-CMV co-occurrence, with a repertoire-size bias correction applied to the TCR pairs. In a later analysis, false discovery rates were estimated by permuting HLA or CMV assignments 20 times. A later analysis grouped co-occurring TCRs with DBSCAN, adding TCRdist sequence similarity when clustering within HLA-allele-positive subsets. Co-occurrence clustering excluded repertoires with fewer than 30,000 or more than 120,000 public chains, plus five with anomalous nucleotide sharing. TCRdb limited this immuneACCESS table to in-frame rearrangements with V and J called. A share of clones is missing; checked studies link under half to unresolved V genes, and the rest is unexplained. From that table come the V and J calls and clone size; the DNA was used to work out D and trimming. The sample data list roughly 120,000 clones, and around two thirds of these were observed just once. About 7.8% of the sample is held by the ten biggest clonotypes.

The cohort consisted of 600 to 750 healthy bone marrow donors. Cohort members were all nominally healthy when sampled, although unrecorded immune exposures were likely present. The donor was CMV seropositive and belonged to the group of 250 to 350 seropositive cohort members. A peripheral blood sample was provided by each donor, and peripheral blood mononuclear cells were used for TCR beta sequencing. Genomic DNA was extracted from the blood cell samples with the Qiagen DNeasy Blood Extraction Kit. The sample originates from a study of cytomegalovirus exposure and HLA in healthy donors listed by TCRdb under 2017. Context from the whole study: According to an earlier analysis of 587 of the donors, some 180 million T cells yielded some 120 million unique TCR beta sequences and about 280 Gb of sequence data. A handful of DR-DQ haplotypes were handled as single units for association and clustering because linkage in the cohort was strong. Rather than drawing on any new phenotypic data, the later analysis identified candidate immune exposures from TCR beta sequences and the way those sequences occurred across donors. Class I and class II HLA loci were covered by the typing at four-digit resolution. The study profiled the T cell repertoires of 500 to 800 subjects by immunosequencing and related them to cytomegalovirus serostatus. The aim of the study was to test whether cataloging public T cell receptors could identify signatures of past pathogen exposure. Every discovery cohort repertoire had been produced on one sequencing platform. Typing coverage varied by locus: about 620-630 donors for A, B, C, DRB1 and DQB1; roughly 520 for DQA1; more than 600 for DPA1; around 450 for DPB1. In a later genetic analysis, genome-wide SNP genotypes for about three fifths of the 666 donors were used, and that subset was treated as a discovery cohort. Donor age, sex, ethnicity and CMV serostatus were compiled together with the repertoire data. A separate validation cohort of 100 to 150 different subjects was used in addition to the roughly 700-subject first cohort. To predict cytomegalovirus infection status, the study combined high-throughput TCR immunosequencing, statistical association of individual TCRs with disease status, and machine learning. In an earlier analysis of 587 of the donors, high-throughput TCR beta sequencing was used to judge whether each TCR beta V gene segment behaved as functional or pseudogenic. An early release covering 500 to 750 HLA-typed donors comprised around 300 gigabases of sequencing data and tens of millions of unique TCR sequences. Across about 380 genotyped donors of the cohort, an average of approximately 220,000 unique TCR beta nucleotide sequences per donor were sequenced, and roughly a sixth of those sequences were non-productive. A later analysis re-analyzed previously published TCR beta repertoires from 650 to 800 donors and added high-resolution HLA genotyping to study TCR occurrence patterns. Of the roughly 400 genotyped donors, approximately 80% fell in the genetic ancestry cluster associated with self-reported Caucasian donors. Broad study findings and their caveats: A further reported finding was that TCR beta sequences accurately predicted the HLA-A and HLA-B alleles for most subjects in the first cohort. A group of highly shared sequence variants was considered likely to be a technical artifact of the sequencing pipeline. Across donors, most TCR sequences were observed very rarely, whereas some public TCRs were present in many individuals. In a later analysis, several top co-occurrence clusters were reported to appear linked to parvovirus B19, influenza, CMV and Epstein-Barr virus. Because counts were too low, approximately 15 rarely observed V segments, including chromosome 9 orphons, were excluded from the earlier analysis of a few hundred of the donors. Most CMV-associated TCR beta chains appeared to be HLA-restricted in a later analysis, and the HLA associations seemed to be driven largely by CMV exposure. The classifier was reported to diagnose cytomegalovirus status with high specificity and sensitivity in both the original cohort and the validation cohort. HLA typing was unavailable for some donors at each locus, so association tests used only the typed subset. Correlated functional status among segregating V segments might reflect linkage disequilibrium, but an unknown experimental factor could not be ruled out. A later genetic analysis reported fewer N-insertions in productive TCRs among donors in an Asian-associated ancestry cluster than the roughly 690-donor mean. In a later analysis, HLA-associated TCR beta chains showed more clonal expansion and lower generation probabilities than non-associated chains that were equally common. Only TCR beta chains were sequenced in this cohort, and the absence of alpha or paired-chain data limited detectable features. A total of fewer than 200 TCR beta chains were listed by the study as associated with cytomegalovirus. In an earlier analysis of some 540 of the donors, most TCR beta V segments appeared in productive rearrangements about 90% or about 30% of the time, broadly matching IMGT annotations. Presence/absence analyses assumed roughly uniform sequencing depth across donors, an assumption that may not hold. In vitro tests confirmed that a few of the cytomegalovirus-associated TCR beta chains recognize cytomegalovirus antigens. CMV serostatus was the only immune exposure information available for the cohort. In a later analysis, around 17,000 TCR beta sequences were associated with specific HLA alleles at a false discovery rate of 0.05. It was suggested by the authors that the approach could potentially be generalized to other disease states and immunological phenotypes. In a later analysis, the rate of TCR association differed among HLA loci, with DRB1 alleles having the most associated TCRs and HLA-C alleles having the fewest. An association between a missense DCLRE1C variant and V-gene and J-gene trimming of TCR beta chains was found in a later genetic analysis and replicated in an independent cohort. When HLA alleles, especially DR and DQ, strongly co-occurred, TCR associations were difficult to assign to individual alleles. Some IMGT-functional V segments, including TRBV6-2 and TRBV6-3, could not be distinguished by the 87-base-pair reads and were therefore excluded.

Taken from cysteine to phenylalanine, the CDR3 has 13 residues. Just CDR3 DNA is preserved here, 39 bases in frame from base 1. The junction shows trimming of 1 base on V and 5 bases on J, plus 5 bases between the germline ends. The germline V gene gives CDR1 as KGHSH and CDR2 as LQKENI. The sequence came from a woman between 40 and 50 years old in good health and CMV-seropositive. The sequence joins TRBV18 to TRBJ2-2; confidence is insufficient to name the D gene. Sequencing used PBMCs. The DNA sequence is as follows: TGTGCCAGCTCACCACAGGAGACCGGGGAGCTGTTTTTT. Its product reads: CASSPQETGELFF.